The 6 T cell receptor beta chains in this list originate from one sample, sequenced in a study of T cell responses to AZD1222 COVID-19 vaccine (dated by TCRdb to the early 2020s). Libraries were constructed by the immunoSEQ multiplex PCR assay. Sourced from immuneACCESS, this table was stored by TCRdb with only in-frame sequences that have V and J called. A share of the clones is absent; for the studies checked, an unresolved V gene accounts for under half, and the remainder has no known explanation. For this sample the table gives 180,000 or so clones, of which about 89% were detected only once. The top ten hold approximately 1.8% of the sample. The time point label on this specimen signifies: about 28 days (+/-7) after the second vaccine dose. Material: peripheral blood, obtained 28 days after the second AZD1222 dose. These TCRs come from an adult who received the AZD1222 COVID-19 vaccine.

This clone was detected only once. J is TRBJ2-7 and V is TRBV6-6; either TRBD1 or TRBD2 may fit D (5 bases each). This CDR3 comprises 16 residues. The V gene's germline CDR1 is MNHNY and CDR2 SVGAGI (reference sequence). With 2 bases removed from V and 3 bases from J, the gap between germline ends came to 17 bases. CDR3 coding DNA: TGTGCCAGCAGTTACATGGACTCCTCTCAGGGCTACGAGCAGTACTTC. It codes for CASSYMDSSQGYEQYF.

The chain is built from TRBV5-6 and TRBJ2-1; D is unclear. The CDR3 loop spans 16 amino acids. Germline CDR1 is SGHDT and CDR2 is YYEEEE. Trimming shortened V by 2 bases and J by 5 bases, and 17 bases separated the two germline ends. In DNA form, the CDR3 reads TGTGCCAGCAGCTTCAGCCCGACTGGAAAGAACAATGAGCAGTTCTTC. Its translation: CASSFSPTGKNNEQFF.

The chain employs TRBV7-9 and TRBJ1-2, with 10 bases matching TRBD1. This CDR3 comprises 16 residues. After removal of 8 bases from V and 7 bases from J, the junction contained 16 bases not matched to a gene. Germline CDR1 is SEHNR and CDR2 is FQNEAQ (reference sequence). The CDR3 reads CASEKPGGQGISGYTF. The CDR3 nucleotides are TGTGCCAGCGAAAAACCCGGGGGACAGGGGATAAGTGGCTACACCTTC. The full variable domain, in which reference TRBV7-9 and TRBJ1-2 provide the parts outside the CDR3, is DTGVSQNPRHKITKRGQNVTFRCDPISEHNRLYWYRQTLGQGPEFLTYFQNEAQLEKSRLLSDRFSAERPKGSFSTLEIQRTEQGDSAMYLCASEKPGGQGISGYTFGSGTRLTVV.

V is TRBV9 and J is TRBJ1-3; D ambiguous. V dropped 0 bases and J dropped 0 bases, with 4 bases sitting between them. Germline CDR1 is SGDLS and CDR2 is YYNGEE. The CDR3 totals 14 residues. CDR3: CASSVGSSGNTIYF. In DNA, the CDR3 is TGTGCCAGCAGCGTAGGTAGCTCTGGAAACACCATATATTTT.

This clone was counted many times. V is TRBV9 and J is TRBJ1-1; TRBD1 matches 8 bases. Germline V lookup: CDR1 SGDLS, CDR2 YYNGEE. The CDR3 runs 17 residues. V gave up 0 bases and J gave up 1 base; unmatched junction bases: 8. This CDR3 is CASSVEGTGAPNTEAFF. The CDR3 nucleotides read TGTGCCAGCAGCGTAGAGGGGACAGGTGCCCCGAACACTGAAGCTTTCTTT.

J is TRBJ2-3 and V is TRBV7-3; TRBD2 aligns across 8 bases. The germline gives CDR1 SGHTA, CDR2 FQGTGA. The CDR3 length is 15 residues. The V segment lost 5 bases and the J segment 1 base; nucleotides outside the gene matches: 5. The CDR3 here is CASSTGLERTDTQYF. DNA of the CDR3: TGTGCCAGCAGCACGGGACTAGAGCGCACAGATACGCAGTATTTT.